What follows describes a single T cell receptor beta chain. The data originate from a study of blood T cell repertoires in COVID-19. Overall study: Material from acute and convalescent COVID-19 was sourced from the United States, Italy and Spain.

The length of the CDR3 is 17 residues. The ends lost 4 bases at V and 5 bases at J; junction bases unmatched: 11. Germline V gene lookup returns CDR1 SGHRS and CDR2 YFSETQ. The authors' processing: Quantification of nucleated cells was approximated via reference gene primer amplification. Data came from immunoSEQ multiplex PCR; TCRdb stores just in-frame clones and leaves some out. The V and J calls and clone size were taken over from that table, and D and trimming were inferred from the DNA. This table holds some 21,000 clones, around 82% found once. This TCR was recovered from a human donor in a cohort sampled during active COVID-19. The specimen sequenced was peripheral blood. V and J are TRBV5-1 and TRBJ2-3, with 12 bases lining up with TRBD1. CDR3 in amino acids: CASSGGPGQGARDTQYF. CDR3 in DNA: TGCGCCAGCAGCGGGGGACCGGGACAGGGGGCGCGAGATACGCAGTATTTT.